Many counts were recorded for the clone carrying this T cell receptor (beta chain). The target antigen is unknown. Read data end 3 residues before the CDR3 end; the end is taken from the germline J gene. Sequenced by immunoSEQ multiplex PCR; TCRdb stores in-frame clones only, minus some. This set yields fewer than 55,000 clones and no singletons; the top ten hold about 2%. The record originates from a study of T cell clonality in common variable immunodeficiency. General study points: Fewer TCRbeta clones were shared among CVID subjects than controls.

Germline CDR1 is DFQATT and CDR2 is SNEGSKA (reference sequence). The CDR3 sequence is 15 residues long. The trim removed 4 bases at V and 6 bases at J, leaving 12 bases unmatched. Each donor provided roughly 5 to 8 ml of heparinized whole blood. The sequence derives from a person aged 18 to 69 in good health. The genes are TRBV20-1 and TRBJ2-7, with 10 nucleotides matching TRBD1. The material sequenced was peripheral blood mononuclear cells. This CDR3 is CSAIIGTGDISEQYF. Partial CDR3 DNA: TGCAGTGCTATAATCGGGACAGGGGATATCTCCGAG.